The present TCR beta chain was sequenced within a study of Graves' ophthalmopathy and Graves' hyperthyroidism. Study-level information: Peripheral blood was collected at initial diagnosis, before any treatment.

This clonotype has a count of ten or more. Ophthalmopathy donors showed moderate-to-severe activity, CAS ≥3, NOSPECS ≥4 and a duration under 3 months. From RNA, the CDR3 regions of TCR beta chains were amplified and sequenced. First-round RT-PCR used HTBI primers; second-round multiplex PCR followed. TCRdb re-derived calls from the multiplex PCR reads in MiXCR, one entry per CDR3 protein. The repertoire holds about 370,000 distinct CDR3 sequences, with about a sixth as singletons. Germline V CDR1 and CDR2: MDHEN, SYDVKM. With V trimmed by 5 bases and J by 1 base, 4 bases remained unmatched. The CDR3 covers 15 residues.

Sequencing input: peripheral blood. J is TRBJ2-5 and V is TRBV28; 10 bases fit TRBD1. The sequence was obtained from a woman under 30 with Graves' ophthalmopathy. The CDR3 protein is CASSKDRGFQETQYF. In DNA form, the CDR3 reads TGTGCCAGCAGTAAGGACAGGGGGTTCCAAGAGACCCAGTACTTC.